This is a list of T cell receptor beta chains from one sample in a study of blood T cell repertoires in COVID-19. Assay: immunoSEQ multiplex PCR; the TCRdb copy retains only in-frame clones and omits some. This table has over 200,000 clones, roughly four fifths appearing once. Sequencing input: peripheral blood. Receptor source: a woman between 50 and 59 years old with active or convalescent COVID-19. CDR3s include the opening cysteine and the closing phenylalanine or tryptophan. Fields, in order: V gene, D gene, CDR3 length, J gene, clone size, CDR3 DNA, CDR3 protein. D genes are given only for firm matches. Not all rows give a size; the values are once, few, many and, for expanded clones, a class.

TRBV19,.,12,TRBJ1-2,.,TGTGCCAGTAGTCCGACGGAGGATGGCTACACCTTC,CASSPTEDGYTF
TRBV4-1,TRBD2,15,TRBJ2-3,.,TGCGCCAGCAGCCAAGTGGTACTAGCGGGAGGCACGCAGTATTTT,CASSQVVLAGGTQYF
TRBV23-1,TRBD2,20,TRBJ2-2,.,TGCGCCAGCAGTCAAGTGATTAGCGGGGGAGCGTACCGCGACACCGGGGAGCTGTTTTTT,CASSQVISGGAYRDTGELFF
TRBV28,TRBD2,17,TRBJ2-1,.,TGTGCCAGCACCACCCCCGGCGCGGGAGGGACCTACAATGAGCAGTTCTTC,CASTTPGAGGTYNEQFF
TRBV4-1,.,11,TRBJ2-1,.,TGCGCCAGCAGCCAAGCGGATGAGCAGTTCTTC,CASSQADEQFF
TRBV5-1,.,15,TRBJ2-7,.,TGCGCCAGCAGCGCGGGACAGAGTATGTTGGGCGAGCAGTACTTC,CASSAGQSMLGEQYF
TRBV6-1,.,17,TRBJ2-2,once,.,CASSGRGGRVRFGELFF
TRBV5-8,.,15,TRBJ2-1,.,TGTGCCAGCAGCTTTAGGGGTGGCTCCTACAATGAGCAGTTCTTC,CASSFRGGSYNEQFF
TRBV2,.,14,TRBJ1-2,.,TGTGCCAGCGGAGAGGGAGGTCGTTCCTATGGCTACACCTTC,CASGEGGRSYGYTF
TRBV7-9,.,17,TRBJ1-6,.,TGTGCCAGCAGCCTTACAGGGTTCCTGAGCACCTATTCACCCCTCCACTTT,CASSLTGFLSTYSPLHF
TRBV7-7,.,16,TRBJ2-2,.,TGTGCCAGCAGCCCCGACCTCCGGGGGAACACCGGGGAGCTGTTTTTT,CASSPDLRGNTGELFF
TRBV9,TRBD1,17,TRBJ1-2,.,TGTGCCAGCAGCGTAGATCTCAGGGACAGCCTTGCATATGGCTACACCTTC,CASSVDLRDSLAYGYTF
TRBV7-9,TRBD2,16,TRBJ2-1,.,TGTGCCAGCAGCTTAGTTCCAGCGGGGCGAGGGGATGAGCAGTTCTTC,CASSLVPAGRGDEQFF
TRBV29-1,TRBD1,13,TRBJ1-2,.,TGCAGCGCCCTGACAGGGGGCGACTATGGCTACACCTTC,CSALTGGDYGYTF
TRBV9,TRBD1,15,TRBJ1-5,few,TGTGCCAGCAGCGAGGGAGACAGGGGCAATCAGCCCCAGCATTTT,CASSEGDRGNQPQHF
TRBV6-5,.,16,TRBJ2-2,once,TGTGCCAGCAGCTACGAGGGGGGGCGTGGCACCGGGGAGCTGTTTTTT,CASSYEGGRGTGELFF
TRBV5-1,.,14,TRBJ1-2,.,TGCGCCAGCGCCCCTCTCACAGGGAGCTATGGCTACACCTTC,CASAPLTGSYGYTF
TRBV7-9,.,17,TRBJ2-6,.,TGTGCCAGCAGGTCAGGTATGGGTGGGTCTGGGGCCAACGTCCTGACTTTC,CASRSGMGGSGANVLTF
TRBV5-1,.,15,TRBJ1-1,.,TGCGCCAGCAGCTTGGAAGACAGGAGCGGCACTGAAGCTTTCTTT,CASSLEDRSGTEAFF
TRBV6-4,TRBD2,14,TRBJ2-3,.,TGTGCCAGCAGTTGGTCGCGGGAGTCAGATACGCAGTATTTT,CASSWSRESDTQYF
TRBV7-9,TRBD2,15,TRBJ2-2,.,TGTGCCAGCAGCTCCAGGGAGGGGAAGACCGGGGAGCTGTTTTTT,CASSSREGKTGELFF
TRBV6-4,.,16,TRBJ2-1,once,TGTGCCAGCAGTGACCGTTCAGGATCTTCCTACAATGAGCAGTTCTTC,CASSDRSGSSYNEQFF
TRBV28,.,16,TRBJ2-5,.,TGTGCCAGCAGTCTCACAGGGTCCGGCACTAAAGAGACCCAGTACTTC,CASSLTGSGTKETQYF
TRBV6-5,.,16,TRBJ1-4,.,TGTGCCAGCAGTTACTCGATCGGGGGAACTAATGAAAAACTGTTTTTT,CASSYSIGGTNEKLFF
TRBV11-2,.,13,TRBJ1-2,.,TGTGCCAGCAGCTTAGAAGTCGGGGATGGCTACACCTTC,CASSLEVGDGYTF
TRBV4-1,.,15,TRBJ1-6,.,TGCGCCAGCAGCCAAGAAACGGGACTAGGGTCACCCCTCCACTTT,CASSQETGLGSPLHF
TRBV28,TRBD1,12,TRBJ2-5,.,TGTGCCACCAAAACAGGGGGGGAGACCCAGTACTTC,CATKTGGETQYF
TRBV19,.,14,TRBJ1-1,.,TGTGCCAGTAGTATAACGGGTGCGAACACTGAAGCTTTCTTT,CASSITGANTEAFF
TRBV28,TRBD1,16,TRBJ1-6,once,TGTGCCAGCAGATCCCGACGCGGCGGGACAGAGCAACCCCTCCACTTT,CASRSRRGGTEQPLHF
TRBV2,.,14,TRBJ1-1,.,TGTGCCAGCAGTGACCCTCTAGCTAGAGGAAAAGCTTTCTTT,CASSDPLARGKAFF
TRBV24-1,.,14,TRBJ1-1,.,TGTGCCACCAGTAGGTCCGGGAGGAACACTGAAGCTTTCTTT,CATSRSGRNTEAFF
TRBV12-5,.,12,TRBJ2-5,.,TGTGCTAGTGGTTTGGCAAGCGAGACCCAGTACTTC,CASGLASETQYF
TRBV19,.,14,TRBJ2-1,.,TGTGCCAGTAGTATAGACAGCTCCTACAATGAGCAGTTCTTC,CASSIDSSYNEQFF
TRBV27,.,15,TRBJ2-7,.,TGTGCCAGCAGTTTGTCTCGGGACATACTATACGAGCAGTACTTC,CASSLSRDILYEQYF